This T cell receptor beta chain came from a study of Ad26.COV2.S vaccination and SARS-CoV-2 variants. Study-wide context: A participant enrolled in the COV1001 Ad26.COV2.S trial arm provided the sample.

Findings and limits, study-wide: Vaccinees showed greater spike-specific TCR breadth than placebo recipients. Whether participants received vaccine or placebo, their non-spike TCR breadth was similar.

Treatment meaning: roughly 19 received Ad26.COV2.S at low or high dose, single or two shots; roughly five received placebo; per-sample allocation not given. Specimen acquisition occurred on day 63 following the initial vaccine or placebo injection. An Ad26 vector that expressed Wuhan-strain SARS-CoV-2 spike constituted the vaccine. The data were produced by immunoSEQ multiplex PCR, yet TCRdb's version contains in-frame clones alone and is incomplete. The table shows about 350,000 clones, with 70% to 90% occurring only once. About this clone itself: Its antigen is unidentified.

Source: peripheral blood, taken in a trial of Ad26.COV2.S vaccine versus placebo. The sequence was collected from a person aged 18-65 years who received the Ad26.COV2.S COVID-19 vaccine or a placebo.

The DNA for the CDR3 is TGTGCCAGCAGTGAAGCTGGGAACAGGGTGTTTCAGCCCCAGCATTTT. Its protein is CASSEAGNRVFQPQHF. V usage is TRBV2 and J usage is TRBJ1-5, with D possibly being TRBD1 (6 bases). V was cut by 0 bases and J by 6 bases, with 15 bases left in between. Per germline, CDR1 SNHLY and CDR2 FYNNEI. CDR3 length: 16 amino acids.